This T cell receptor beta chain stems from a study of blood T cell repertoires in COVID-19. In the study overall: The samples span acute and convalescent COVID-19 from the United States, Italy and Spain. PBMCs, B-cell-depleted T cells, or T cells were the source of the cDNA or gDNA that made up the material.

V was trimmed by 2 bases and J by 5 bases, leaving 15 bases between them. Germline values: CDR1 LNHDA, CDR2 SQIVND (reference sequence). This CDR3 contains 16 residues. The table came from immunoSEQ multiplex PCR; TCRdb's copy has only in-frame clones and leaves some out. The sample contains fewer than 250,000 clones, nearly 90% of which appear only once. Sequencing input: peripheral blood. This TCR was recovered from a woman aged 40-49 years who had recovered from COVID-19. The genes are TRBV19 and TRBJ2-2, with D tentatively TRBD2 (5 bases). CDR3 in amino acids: CASSIKSSSRTGELFF. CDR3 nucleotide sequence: TGTGCCAGTAGTATAAAATCTAGCTCCAGAACCGGGGAGCTGTTTTTT.